This T cell receptor (beta chain) was identified during a study of cytomegalovirus exposure and HLA in healthy donors. Both 60 Vbeta primers and 13 Jbeta primers went into the PCR. Measured with immunoSEQ multiplex PCR; TCRdb has only the in-frame clones, and not every one. This sample has 60,000 to 75,000 clones, with 85% found just once. CDR3 length equals 13 residues. Trimming left V 2 bases short and J 7 bases short, with 11 bases between. Germline CDR1 and CDR2: SGHVS and FQNEAQ. This clone was recorded once. Specimen: PBMCs. The V gene is TRBV7-8, the J gene TRBJ1-1; D remains unclear. The TCR was taken from a female donor in good health and CMV-seronegative. The CDR3 protein is CASSLSLYSEAFF. The CDR3, as DNA: TGTGCCAGCAGCTTATCCCTCTACAGTGAAGCTTTCTTT. The variable domain in full, with the rest retrieved from reference TRBV7-8 and TRBJ1-1, is GAGVSQSPRYKVAKRGQDVALRCDPISGHVSLFWYQQALGQGPEFLTYFQNEAQLDKSGLPSDRFFAERPEGSVSTLKIQRTQQEDSAVYLCASSLSLYSEAFFGQGTRLTVV.